The 17 T cell receptor beta chains in this list originate from one sample, sequenced in a study of CD8 T cells in Susac syndrome. Reverse transcription of about 0.5 to 1 ug RNA used random hexamers. Via MiXCR, TCRdb re-called the immunoSEQ multiplex PCR reads, giving one row per CDR3 protein. The sample has about 440,000 distinct CDR3 sequences, more than 80% seen once; the top ten hold around 0.12%. What was sequenced was CD8+ T cells from PBMCs. The source of these receptors is a human donor with multiple sclerosis.

In DNA, the CDR3 is TGTGCCAGCAGTCCCCTCCCGGGTCCCCAAGAGACCCAGTACTTC. It specifies CASSPLPGPQETQYF. The gene calls are TRBV27 and TRBJ2-5; D unresolved. Trimming cost V 5 bases and J 1 base, with 14 bases left between them. CDR3 size: 15 residues. Looked up from germline, CDR1 is MNHEY and CDR2 is SMNVEV (reference sequence).

The V gene is TRBV20-1, the J gene TRBJ1-4; 7 bases fit TRBD1. Looked up from germline, CDR1 is DFQATT and CDR2 is SNEGSKA (reference sequence). The CDR3 totals 15 residues. V trimming: 8 bases; J trimming: 3 bases; junction bases outside the gene matches: 12. The CDR3: CSPFRGGAPNEKLFF. The CDR3 region has the DNA TGCAGTCCCTTCAGGGGGGGGGCTCCTAATGAAAAACTGTTTTTT.

The rearrangement links TRBV27 to TRBJ1-1; the D is unclear. This CDR3 has 13 amino acids. In germline, CDR1 is MNHEY, CDR2 SMNVEV (reference sequence). V lost 0 bases and J lost 3, with 5 bases in between. The CDR3 is CASSLSGDTEAFF. For the CDR3, the DNA is TGTGCCAGCAGTTTATCGGGCGACACTGAAGCTTTCTTT.

The chain carries TRBV2 and TRBJ2-6; D is uncertain. From germline, CDR1 is SNHLY and CDR2 FYNNEI. Trimming shortened V by 8 bases and J by 0 bases, and 11 bases separated the two germline ends. This CDR3 comprises 15 residues. The CDR3 bases are TGTGCCAGCCCGGACGGTAGCTCTGGGGCCAACGTCCTGACTTTC. Translation: CASPDGSSGANVLTF.

With regard to this clonotype: At one boundary the junction diverges from the germline segment, which might be a read error. The J gene is TRBJ2-7, the V gene TRBV4-1, with 9 bases lining up with TRBD2. Per the germline V gene, CDR1 is MGHRA and CDR2 is YSYEKL. The CDR3 contains 15 residues. CDR3 amino acids: CASSPIGTSSHEQYF. The CDR3 coding sequence is TGCGCCAGCAGCCCTATCGGGACTAGCTCCCACGAGCAGTACTTC.

The CDR3 spells CASISSGGFQETQYF. DNA of the CDR3: TGTGCCAGCATCTCTAGCGGGGGGTTCCAAGAGACCCAGTACTTC. This chain joins TRBV5-6 and TRBJ2-5, with 11 bases that match TRBD2. Germline V lookup: CDR1 SGHDT, CDR2 YYEEEE. Trimming cost V 6 bases and J 1 base; bases outside gene matches: 5. This CDR3 region has 15 residues.

The chain joins TRBV15 to TRBJ2-7; possibly TRBD2 for D (6 bases). The CDR3 length is 13 residues. The V end lost 0 bases, the J end lost 6 bases, and 9 bases lay between the germline ends. The germline gives CDR1 LNHNV, CDR2 YYDKDF (reference sequence). CDR3 nucleotides: TGTGCCACCAGCAGAGAGGGGGGAGGCGAGCAGTACTTC. Amino acid sequence: CATSREGGGEQYF. The full variable domain, rest sourced from reference TRBV15 and TRBJ2-7, is DAMVIQNPRYQVTQFGKPVTLSCSQTLNHNVMYWYQQKSSQAPKLLFHYYDKDFNNEADTPDNFQSRRPNTSFCFLDIRSPGLGDTAMYLCATSREGGGEQYFGPGTRLTVT.

This chain uses TRBV15 with TRBJ2-2, with D uncertain. Germline V gene lookup returns CDR1 LNHNV and CDR2 YYDKDF (reference sequence). This CDR3 spans 13 amino acids. Trimming pared 0 bases from V and 8 bases from J, leaving 7 bases between. The CDR3 sequence is CATSRDNRGELFF. The CDR3 DNA sequence: TGTGCCACCAGCAGAGATAACCGAGGGGAGCTGTTTTTT. The variable domain in full, completed from reference TRBV15 and TRBJ2-2, reads DAMVIQNPRYQVTQFGKPVTLSCSQTLNHNVMYWYQQKSSQAPKLLFHYYDKDFNNEADTPDNFQSRRPNTSFCFLDIRSPGLGDTAMYLCATSRDNRGELFFGEGSRLTVL.

The rearrangement uses TRBV2 and TRBJ1-6; D unclear. Germline CDR1 is SNHLY and CDR2 is FYNNEI. There are 15 residues in the CDR3. Between the trimmed V and J ends, which lost 0 bases and 6 bases, there was a span of 9 bases. CDR3 sequence: CASSEALGSNSPLHF. CDR3 bases: TGTGCCAGCAGTGAAGCGCTTGGCAGTAATTCACCCCTCCACTTT.

The chain carries TRBV15 and TRBJ2-3; D is undetermined. V dropped 0 bases and J dropped 2 bases, with 21 bases sitting between them. Germline V gives CDR1 LNHNV, CDR2 YYDKDF (reference sequence). CDR3 length equals 19 residues. CDR3 in DNA: TGTGCCACCAGCAGAGATGTATCCGCGACTGACTCCAACACAGATACGCAGTATTTT. This translates into CATSRDVSATDSNTDTQYF.

J is TRBJ1-4 and V is TRBV7-8; no reliable D call. CDR1 SGHVS and CDR2 FQNEAQ come from the germline V gene. With 5 bases removed from V and 0 bases from J, the gap between germline ends came to 22 bases. The CDR3 covers 19 residues. The CDR3 here is CASSDHMSTTTPTNEKLFF. For the CDR3, the DNA is TGTGCCAGCAGCGACCACATGAGTACAACTACTCCAACTAATGAAAAACTGTTTTTT.

This chain uses TRBV27 with TRBJ2-7; 8 nucleotides align to TRBD1. This CDR3 is built from 13 residues. Per germline, CDR1 MNHEY and CDR2 SMNVEV (reference sequence). Unmatched junction bases numbered 2, after V lost 3 bases and J lost 4 bases. The CDR3 region is CASSFRGQYEQYF. CDR3 nucleotide sequence: TGTGCCAGCAGTTTCAGGGGGCAGTACGAGCAGTACTTC.

The rearrangement uses TRBV2 and TRBJ2-1; D perhaps matches TRBD1 (5 bases). The V gene lost 1 base and the J gene lost 8 bases, with 12 bases spanning the gap. Germline assignment: CDR1 SNHLY and CDR2 FYNNEI. The CDR3 covers 14 residues. CDR3: CASSEGQGLDEQFF. The CDR3 bases are TGTGCCAGCAGTGAAGGGCAGGGTCTGGATGAGCAGTTCTTC.

This clonotype appeared a single time. The V gene is TRBV27, the J gene TRBJ1-1; a weak D match, TRBD1 (5 bases). The V and J ends lost 0 bases and 4 bases respectively, with 15 bases between them. CDR3 length: 16 residues. The germline CDR1 and CDR2 sequences are MNHEY and SMNVEV (reference sequence). Here the CDR3 DNA reads TGTGCCAGCAGTTTATCGGGTAGCGGGGCAAGCACTGAAGCTTTCTTT. Translating gives CASSLSGSGASTEAFF.

The chain recombines TRBV19 with TRBJ2-5, with 14 bases identical to TRBD2. The V gene's germline CDR1 is LNHDA and CDR2 SQIVND (reference sequence). The trim removed 5 bases at V and 13 bases at J, leaving 6 bases unmatched. CDR3 size: 13 residues. In DNA, the CDR3 is TGTGCCAGTAGTTTGGGACTAGCGGGAGTCCCGTACTTC. This translates into CASSLGLAGVPYF.

This chain joins TRBV20-1 and TRBJ2-7, with D perhaps matching TRBD1 or TRBD2 (5 bases each). The V gene's germline CDR1 is DFQATT and CDR2 SNEGSKA (reference sequence). The CDR3 is made up of 15 amino acids. The V end was cut by 3 bases, the J end by 5 bases, with 20 bases between. CDR3 loop: CSARGLEVERHEQYF. The DNA for the CDR3 is TGCAGTGCTAGGGGGCTGGAGGTCGAGAGGCACGAGCAGTACTTC.

V gene TRBV29-1 combines with J gene TRBJ2-4, with TRBD1 matching over 10 bases. CDR1 is SQVTM and CDR2 is ANQGSEA in the germline V gene. The CDR3 length is 12 residues. V shed 3 bases and J 7 bases; nucleotides not matched to a gene: 0. CDR3 DNA sequence: TGCAGCGTTGAGGACAGGGGGAACATTCAGTACTTC. Translating gives CSVEDRGNIQYF.